This TCR beta chain appears in the sequencing data of a study of blood T cells in healthy people across ages. In germline, CDR1 is DFQATT, CDR2 SNEGSKA (reference sequence). V lost 0 bases, J lost 2 bases, and 11 bases lay in between. CDR3 length: 14 residues. It was with a sample-barcoded 5' primer and a J-beta primer mix that a second PCR of about 6 to 12 cycles was run. MiXCR, applied by TCRdb to the 5' RACE reads, yields one record per CDR3 protein. Among roughly 680,000 distinct CDR3 sequences listed, approximately 52% were seen once. Sequenced sample: blood. The sequence derives from a woman of 80 years or more in good health. The chain carries TRBV20-1 and TRBJ2-7, with D unresolved. The CDR3 DNA reads TGCAGTGCTAGAGATCCCGACTGCCCCTACGAGCAGTACTTC. Protein: CSARDPDCPYEQYF.